Shown below are 25 T cell receptor beta chains from a single sample sequenced in a study of memory CD8 T cells in hepatitis C reinfection. Time point defined: late/post reinfection, 12 to 24 weeks after detection. No in vitro expansion preceded TCR sequencing of the sorted cells. Clones were sequenced by immunoSEQ multiplex PCR, and TCRdb holds only the in-frame ones, with some missing. Found here are about 46,000 clones, 75% to 90% of them singletons; the top ten hold 0.72%. The sequenced material came from naive CD8+ T cells sorted from blood. The receptors shown here come from a man between 18 and 35 years old with hepatitis C virus infection.

The chain uses TRBV29-1 and TRBJ2-6; the D gene is possibly TRBD2 (5 bases). The CDR3 consists of 15 residues. The V end was cut by 0 bases, the J end by 0 bases, with 6 bases between. The germline CDR1 and CDR2 sequences are SQVTM and ANQGSEA. CDR3: CSVEEADSGANVLTF. CDR3 DNA sequence: TGCAGCGTTGAAGAAGCGGACTCTGGGGCCAACGTCCTGACTTTC.

The chain recombines TRBV9 with TRBJ2-5, with 10 bases that match TRBD2. This CDR3 is 15 amino acids long. With 3 bases clipped from V and 2 bases from J, the junction kept 4 bases outside the gene matches. Germline values: CDR1 SGDLS, CDR2 YYNGEE. As DNA, the CDR3 is TGTGCCAGCAGCGAGGCACTAGCGGGGCAAGAGACCCAGTACTTC. Translation: CASSEALAGQETQYF.

The chain uses TRBV7-9 and TRBJ2-7; TRBD1 might be the D (6 bases). The germline CDR1 and CDR2 sequences are SEHNR and FQNEAQ (reference sequence). Between the trimmed V and J ends, which lost 2 bases and 5 bases, there was a span of 16 bases. CDR3 length: 15 amino acids. CDR3 coding DNA: TGTGCCAGCAGCTTACGTCTTGGGGGCGGCGACGAGCAGTACTTC. It is translated as CASSLRLGGGDEQYF.

CDR3 residues: CASSPPGGPEQYV. DNA for the CDR3: TGTGCCAGCAGCCCCCCCGGGGGGCCTGAGCAGTACGTC. This rearrangement joins TRBV7-8 to TRBJ2-7; a weak D match, TRBD2 (7 bases). The CDR3 contains 13 residues. Germline CDR1 and CDR2: SGHVS and FQNEAQ. V was clipped by 5 bases and J by 7 bases, with 15 bases between them.

CDR3: CASSSPDSTTQYF. CDR3 bases: TGTGCCAGCAGTTCCCCGGACAGTACTACGCAGTATTTT. V usage is TRBV6-6 and J usage is TRBJ2-3, with D possibly TRBD1 on 6 matching bases. CDR1 is MNHNY, CDR2 SVGAGI, per germline (reference sequence). Trimming shortened V by 4 bases and J by 8 bases, and 13 bases separated the two germline ends. The CDR3 has 13 amino acids.

The CDR3 reads CASSVGLAGRETQYF. DNA for the CDR3: TGTGCCAGCAGTGTGGGACTAGCGGGGCGGGAGACCCAGTACTTC. The J gene is TRBJ2-5, the V gene TRBV9, with TRBD2 matching 13 bases. CDR3 size: 15 residues. V lost 5 bases to trimming and J lost 5 bases; unmatched junction nucleotides: 6. Germline V gene sequence: CDR1 SGDLS, CDR2 YYNGEE.

The chain recombines TRBV5-6 with TRBJ1-3, with a tentative D call TRBD1 (6 bases). V shed 1 base and J shed 0 bases, with 11 bases lying between them. This CDR3 is built from 16 residues. Germline CDR1 reads SGHDT; CDR2 reads YYEEEE. CDR3 coding DNA: TGTGCCAGCAGCTTGACAGGGTTTCTCTCTGGAAACACCATATATTTT. Encoded protein: CASSLTGFLSGNTIYF.

J is TRBJ2-2 and V is TRBV28; a weak D match, TRBD1 (6 bases). The CDR3 totals 16 residues. Germline V gives CDR1 MDHEN, CDR2 SYDVKM. V shed 3 bases and J shed 5 bases, with 16 bases lying between them. In nucleotides, the CDR3 is TGTGCCAGCAGTTTGGAGGCCCAGGGGAGAACCGGGGAGCTGTTTTTT. Its protein product is CASSLEAQGRTGELFF.

The V call is TRBV14, the J call TRBJ2-7; 8 bases are a match to TRBD2. This CDR3 is built from 14 residues. After removal of 1 base from V and 6 bases from J, the junction contained 5 bases not matched to a gene. Germline V gene lookup returns CDR1 SGHDN and CDR2 FVKESK. CDR3 DNA: TGTGCCAGCAGCCAAGCCGGGAGGGAATTCGAGCAGTACGTC. It translates to CASSQAGREFEQYV.

The chain couples TRBV4-1 to TRBJ1-4; TRBD1 matches at 12 bases. The length of the CDR3 is 18 residues. Germline assignment: CDR1 MGHRA and CDR2 YSYEKL. The V gene end was trimmed by 2 bases and the J gene end by 8 bases; junction bases not matched to a gene: 12. The CDR3, as DNA: TGCGCCAGCAGCCAATCGGGACAGGGGGCTCGAGTTGGGGAAAAACTGTTTTTT. It translates to CASSQSGQGARVGEKLFF.

About this clone: At one of its ends the junction is not consistent with the germline gene, which may arise from a read error. The V call is TRBV7-9, the J call TRBJ2-1; maybe TRBD1 (6 bases). This CDR3 spans 16 amino acids. Germline V gene data show CDR1 as SEHNR and CDR2 as FQNEAQ (reference sequence). The CDR3 spells CTSSLTTDRRRNEQFF. DNA of the CDR3: TGTACCAGCAGCTTAACTACCGACAGGAGGAGGAATGAGCAGTTCTTC.

This clone was detected once. V and J are TRBV5-1 and TRBJ1-4; 7 bases match TRBD1. CDR1 is SGHRS and CDR2 is YFSETQ in the germline V gene. CDR3 length: 15 residues. Trimming at V came to 4 bases and at J to 4 bases, leaving 7 bases not matched to a gene. This CDR3 reads CASSPGTADNEKLFF. CDR3 sequence (DNA): TGCGCCAGCAGCCCCGGGACAGCCGATAATGAAAAACTGTTTTTT.

This clone showed up just a few times. The chain joins TRBV6-4 to TRBJ2-1; D might be TRBD2 (6 bases). The CDR3 spans 15 residues. The V and J ends lost 3 bases and 0 bases respectively, with 9 bases between them. The germline CDR1 and CDR2 sequences are MRHNA and SNTAGT. CDR3 in amino acids: CASSEAGSSYNEQFF. For the CDR3, the DNA is TGTGCCAGCAGTGAGGCCGGGAGCTCCTACAATGAGCAGTTCTTC.

This chain links TRBV6-4 with TRBJ2-1, with 9 bases aligning to TRBD2. Unmatched junction bases numbered 6, after V lost 0 bases and J lost 6 bases. This CDR3 has 16 amino acids. The V gene's germline CDR1 is MRHNA and CDR2 SNTAGT. CDR3 DNA: TGTGCCAGCAGTGACTCTAGCGGGAGCCGGGGCAATGAGCAGTTCTTC. It yields the protein CASSDSSGSRGNEQFF.

This chain links TRBV6-5 with TRBJ1-6; D is possibly TRBD1 (5 bases). CDR3 length: 14 amino acids. The V gene lost 4 bases and the J gene lost 11 bases, with 15 bases spanning the gap. CDR1 is MNHEY and CDR2 is SVGAGI in the germline V gene. The CDR3 bases are TGTGCCAGCAGTTCGCCAGACAGTTTAACACCCCTCCACTTT. It yields the protein CASSSPDSLTPLHF.

This chain connects TRBV27 to TRBJ2-1; TRBD1 matches at 10 bases. The V gene end was trimmed by 2 bases and the J gene end by 8 bases; junction bases not matched to a gene: 12. Germline assignment: CDR1 MNHEY and CDR2 SMNVEV (reference sequence). This CDR3 has 17 residues. As DNA, the CDR3 is TGTGCCAGCAGTTTAACCGGCCCCGGGACAGGGGACTATGAGCAGTTCTTC. Its protein product is CASSLTGPGTGDYEQFF.

The chain is built from TRBV29-1 and TRBJ2-2; TRBD1 matches 10 bases. The CDR3 extends over 14 amino acids. V gave up 4 bases and J gave up 7 bases; unmatched junction bases: 6. Germline assignment: CDR1 SQVTM and CDR2 ANQGSEA. DNA of the CDR3: TGCAGCGTTGTAGGGGACAGGGGATTCGGGGAGCTGTTTTTT. Residues: CSVVGDRGFGELFF.

This chain uses TRBV19 with TRBJ1-6, with 9 bases that match TRBD1. CDR1 LNHDA and CDR2 SQIVND come from the germline V gene (reference sequence). V lost 11 bases, J lost 9 bases, and 11 bases stayed unmatched. CDR3 size: 14 residues. The CDR3 bases are TGTGCCGCCCGCCCGGGACAGGGTCTTTCACCCCTCCACTTT. It is translated as CAARPGQGLSPLHF.

This sequence joins TRBV5-1 and TRBJ2-5; D gene uncertain. This CDR3 has 14 amino acids. V dropped 3 bases and J dropped 0 bases, with 9 bases sitting between them. The germline CDR1 and CDR2 sequences are SGHRS and YFSETQ. This CDR3 is CASSSSEYQETQYF. The CDR3 region has the DNA TGCGCCAGCAGCTCCAGCGAGTACCAAGAGACCCAGTACTTC.

The chain couples TRBV29-1 to TRBJ1-1, with a possible D match to TRBD1 (5 bases). CDR1 is SQVTM and CDR2 is ANQGSEA in the germline V gene. The CDR3 is 12 residues long. The V end lost 3 bases, the J end lost 1 base, and 6 bases lay between the germline ends. The CDR3 DNA is TGCAGCGTTGACGGGGGGAACACTGAAGCTTTCTTT. This sequence encodes CSVDGGNTEAFF.

The chain is built from TRBV9 and TRBJ1-4, with 7 bases aligning to TRBD1. V lost 4 bases to trimming and J lost 2 bases; unmatched junction nucleotides: 5. Germline assignment: CDR1 SGDLS and CDR2 YYNGEE. The CDR3 has 15 amino acids. The CDR3 region has the DNA TGTGCCAGCAGCCCCGAGACAGGGACTAATGAAAAACTGTTTTTT. Protein product: CASSPETGTNEKLFF.

This chain uses TRBV7-2 with TRBJ1-1, with D perhaps matching TRBD1 (5 bases). This CDR3 comprises 14 residues. Trimming cost V 1 base and J 3 bases, with 9 bases left between them. The V gene's germline CDR1 is SGHTA and CDR2 FQGNSA. The DNA for the CDR3 is TGTGCCAGCAGCTTAGGGGGGGGGTACACTGAAGCTTTCTTT. Its translation: CASSLGGGYTEAFF.

The chain recombines TRBV11-2 with TRBJ2-2; D uncertain. V lost 3 bases and J 7 bases, leaving 3 bases between the germline ends. Germline loops: CDR1 SGHAT, CDR2 FQNNGV. This CDR3 has 11 amino acids. The CDR3 loop is CASSFLGELFF. The DNA for the CDR3 is TGTGCCAGCAGCTTCCTCGGGGAGCTGTTTTTT. The full variable domain, with the rest looked up from reference TRBV11-2 and TRBJ2-2, is EAGVAQSPRYKIIEKRQSVAFWCNPISGHATLYWYQQILGQGPKLLIQFQNNGVVDDSQLPKDRFSAERLKGVDSTLKIQPAKLEDSAVYLCASSFLGELFFGEGSRLTVL.

The chain combines TRBV27 with TRBJ2-1, with 8 bases fitting TRBD1. V shed 3 bases, J shed 5 bases, and the junction held 12 bases outside the gene matches. From germline, CDR1 is MNHEY and CDR2 SMNVEV (reference sequence). The length of the CDR3 is 17 residues. The CDR3 reads CASSFQGIETGDNEQFF. The CDR3 coding sequence is TGTGCCAGCAGTTTTCAGGGTATCGAGACAGGGGACAATGAGCAGTTCTTC.

This clone was counted once. The rearrangement uses TRBV28 and TRBJ2-5; 9 bases fit TRBD1. CDR1 is MDHEN and CDR2 is SYDVKM in the germline V gene. V shed 3 bases and J 1 base; nucleotides not matched to a gene: 3. There are 15 residues in the CDR3. CDR3 protein: CASSFRGQGQETQYF. In nucleotides, the CDR3 is TGTGCCAGCAGTTTCCGGGGACAGGGCCAAGAGACCCAGTACTTC.